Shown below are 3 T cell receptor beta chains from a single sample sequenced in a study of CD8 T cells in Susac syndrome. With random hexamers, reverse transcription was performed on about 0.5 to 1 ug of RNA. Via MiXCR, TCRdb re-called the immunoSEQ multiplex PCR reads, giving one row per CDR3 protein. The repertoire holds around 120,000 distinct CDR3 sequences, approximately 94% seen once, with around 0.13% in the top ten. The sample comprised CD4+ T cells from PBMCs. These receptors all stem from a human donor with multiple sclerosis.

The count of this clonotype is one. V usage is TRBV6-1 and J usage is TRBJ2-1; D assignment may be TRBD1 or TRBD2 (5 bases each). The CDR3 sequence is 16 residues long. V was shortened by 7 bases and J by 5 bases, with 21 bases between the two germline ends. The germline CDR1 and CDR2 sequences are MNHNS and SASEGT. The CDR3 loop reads CASTHALGRVNNEQFF. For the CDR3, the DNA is TGTGCCAGCACCCACGCGTTGGGACGCGTTAACAATGAGCAGTTCTTC.

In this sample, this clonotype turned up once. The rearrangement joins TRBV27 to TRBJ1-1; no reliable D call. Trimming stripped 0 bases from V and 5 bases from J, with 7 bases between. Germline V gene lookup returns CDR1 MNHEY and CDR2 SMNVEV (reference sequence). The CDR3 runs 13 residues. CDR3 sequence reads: CASSLSVSTEAFF. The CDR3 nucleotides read TGTGCCAGCAGTTTATCGGTCTCTACTGAAGCTTTCTTT.

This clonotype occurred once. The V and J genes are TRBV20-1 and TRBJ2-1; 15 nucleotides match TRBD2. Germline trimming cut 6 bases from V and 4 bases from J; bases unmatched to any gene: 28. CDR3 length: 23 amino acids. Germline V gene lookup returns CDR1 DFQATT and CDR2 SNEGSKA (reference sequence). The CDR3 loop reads CSALHPDLQAGTSGGWGYNEQFF. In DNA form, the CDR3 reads TGCAGTGCCCTTCACCCCGATCTTCAAGCCGGGACTAGCGGGGGGTGGGGATACAATGAGCAGTTCTTC.